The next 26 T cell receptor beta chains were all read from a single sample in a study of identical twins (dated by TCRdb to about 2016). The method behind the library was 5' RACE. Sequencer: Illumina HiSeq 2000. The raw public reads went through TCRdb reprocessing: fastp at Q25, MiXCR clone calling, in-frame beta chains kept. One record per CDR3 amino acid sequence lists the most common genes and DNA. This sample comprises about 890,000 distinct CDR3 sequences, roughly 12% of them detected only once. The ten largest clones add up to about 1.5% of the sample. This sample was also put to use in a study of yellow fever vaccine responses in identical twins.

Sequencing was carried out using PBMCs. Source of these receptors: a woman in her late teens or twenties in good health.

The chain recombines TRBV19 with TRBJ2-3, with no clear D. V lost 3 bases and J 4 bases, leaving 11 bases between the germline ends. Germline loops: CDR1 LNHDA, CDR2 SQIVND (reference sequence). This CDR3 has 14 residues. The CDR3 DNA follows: TGTGCCAGTAGTATCTTGACAAACTCAGATACGCAGTATTTT. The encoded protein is CASSILTNSDTQYF.

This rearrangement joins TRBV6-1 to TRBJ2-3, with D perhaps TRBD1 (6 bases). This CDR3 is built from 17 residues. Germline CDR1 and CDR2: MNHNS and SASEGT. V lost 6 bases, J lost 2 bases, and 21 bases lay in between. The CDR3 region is CASRSRGIRQNTDTQYF. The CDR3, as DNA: TGTGCCAGCAGATCCAGGGGTATCAGACAAAACACAGATACGCAGTATTTT.

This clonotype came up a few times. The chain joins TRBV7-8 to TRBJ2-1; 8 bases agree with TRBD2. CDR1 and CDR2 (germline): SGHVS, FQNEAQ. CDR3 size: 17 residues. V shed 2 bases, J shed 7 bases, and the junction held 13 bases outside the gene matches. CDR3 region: CASSLFGGRLFSNEQFF. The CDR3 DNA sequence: TGTGCCAGCAGCTTATTTGGCGGGAGGCTTTTCTCGAATGAGCAGTTCTTC.

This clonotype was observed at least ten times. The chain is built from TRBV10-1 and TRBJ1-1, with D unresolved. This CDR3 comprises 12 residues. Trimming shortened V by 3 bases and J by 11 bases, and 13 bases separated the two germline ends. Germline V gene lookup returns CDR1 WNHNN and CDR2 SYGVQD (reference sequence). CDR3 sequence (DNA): TGCGCCAGCAGTGAAAGCGGACGCGAGGCTTTCTTT. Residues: CASSESGREAFF.

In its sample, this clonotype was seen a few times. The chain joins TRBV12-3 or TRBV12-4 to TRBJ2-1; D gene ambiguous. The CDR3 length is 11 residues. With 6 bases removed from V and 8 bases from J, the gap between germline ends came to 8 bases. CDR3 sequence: CASRLRDEQFF. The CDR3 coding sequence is TGTGCCAGCAGACTAAGGGATGAGCAGTTCTTC.

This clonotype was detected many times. The CDR3 protein is CASRPDSYEQYF. Written as DNA, the CDR3 is TGCGCCAGCAGACCGGATAGCTACGAGCAGTACTTC. The chain carries TRBV5-1 and TRBJ2-7; D call uncertain. V lost 5 bases, J lost 3 bases, and 9 bases lay in between. CDR1 and CDR2 (germline): SGHRS, YFSETQ. This CDR3 has 12 residues.

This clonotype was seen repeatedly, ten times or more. The CDR3 bases are TGCGCCAGCAGCTTGGGCGGCAGAGACACAGATACGCAGTATTTT. This gives the protein CASSLGGRDTDTQYF. The chain links TRBV5-1 to TRBJ2-3; D not certain. Germline-derived CDR1 and CDR2 are SGHRS and YFSETQ. V lost 0 bases and J lost 2, with 10 bases in between. The CDR3 is 15 residues long.

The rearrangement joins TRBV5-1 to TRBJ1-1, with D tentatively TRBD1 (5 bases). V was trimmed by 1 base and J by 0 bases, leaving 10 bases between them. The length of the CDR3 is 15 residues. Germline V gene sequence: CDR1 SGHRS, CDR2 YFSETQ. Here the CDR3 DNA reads TGCGCCAGCAGCTTGAACAGGAATCTGAACACTGAAGCTTTCTTT. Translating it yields CASSLNRNLNTEAFF.

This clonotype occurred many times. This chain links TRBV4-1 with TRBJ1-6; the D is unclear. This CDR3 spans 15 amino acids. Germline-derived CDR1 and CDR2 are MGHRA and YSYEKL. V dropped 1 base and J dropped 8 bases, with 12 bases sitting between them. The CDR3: CASSQGVTTDSPLHF. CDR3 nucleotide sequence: TGCGCCAGCAGCCAAGGGGTGACGACGGATTCACCCCTCCACTTT.

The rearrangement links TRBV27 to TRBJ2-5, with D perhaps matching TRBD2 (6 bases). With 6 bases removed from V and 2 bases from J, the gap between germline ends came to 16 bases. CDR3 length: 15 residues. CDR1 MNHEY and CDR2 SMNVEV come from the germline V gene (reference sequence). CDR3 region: CASRTSWGVQETQYF. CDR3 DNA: TGTGCCAGCAGAACTTCCTGGGGGGTTCAAGAGACCCAGTACTTC.

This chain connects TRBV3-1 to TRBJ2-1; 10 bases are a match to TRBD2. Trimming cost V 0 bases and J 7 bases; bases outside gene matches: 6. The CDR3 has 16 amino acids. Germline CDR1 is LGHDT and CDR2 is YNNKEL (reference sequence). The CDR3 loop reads CASSQDPAGGRNEQFF. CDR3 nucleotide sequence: TGTGCCAGCAGCCAAGATCCAGCGGGGGGGCGGAATGAGCAGTTCTTC.

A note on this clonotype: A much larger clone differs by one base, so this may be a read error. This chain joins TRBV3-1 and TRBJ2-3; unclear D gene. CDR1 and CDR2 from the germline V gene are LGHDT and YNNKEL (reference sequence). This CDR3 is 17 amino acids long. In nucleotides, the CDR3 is TGTGCCACCAGCCAAGGTCTTCTGGACCTCGAGACAGATACGCAGTATTTT. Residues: CATSQGLLDLETDTQYF.

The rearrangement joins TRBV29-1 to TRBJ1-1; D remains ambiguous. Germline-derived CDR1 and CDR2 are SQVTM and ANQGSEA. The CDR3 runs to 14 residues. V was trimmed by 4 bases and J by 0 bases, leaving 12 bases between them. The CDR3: CSVVPGTMNTEAFF. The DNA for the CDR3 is TGCAGCGTTGTCCCAGGAACCATGAACACTGAAGCTTTCTTT.

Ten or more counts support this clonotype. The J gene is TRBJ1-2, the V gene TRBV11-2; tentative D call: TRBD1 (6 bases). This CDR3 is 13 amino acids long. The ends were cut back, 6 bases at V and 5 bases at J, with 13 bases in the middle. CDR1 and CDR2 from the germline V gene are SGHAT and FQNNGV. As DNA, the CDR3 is TGTGCCAGCAGTTCACAGGGTAGTTATGGCTACACCTTC. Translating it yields CASSSQGSYGYTF.

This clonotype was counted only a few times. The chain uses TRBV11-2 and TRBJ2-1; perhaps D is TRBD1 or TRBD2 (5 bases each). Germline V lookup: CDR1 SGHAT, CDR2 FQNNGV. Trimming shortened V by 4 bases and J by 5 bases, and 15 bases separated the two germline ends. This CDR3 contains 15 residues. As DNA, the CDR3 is TGTGCCAGCAGCTCCCCGGGACGGGTCCACAATGAGCAGTTCTTC. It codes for CASSSPGRVHNEQFF.

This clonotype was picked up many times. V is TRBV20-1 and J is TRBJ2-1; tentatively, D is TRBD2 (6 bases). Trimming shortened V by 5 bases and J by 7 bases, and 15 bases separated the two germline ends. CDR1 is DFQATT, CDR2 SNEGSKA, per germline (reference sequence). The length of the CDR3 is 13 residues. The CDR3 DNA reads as TGCAGTGCTGGGGACTTTTTCATTAATGAGCAGTTCTTC. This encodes CSAGDFFINEQFF.

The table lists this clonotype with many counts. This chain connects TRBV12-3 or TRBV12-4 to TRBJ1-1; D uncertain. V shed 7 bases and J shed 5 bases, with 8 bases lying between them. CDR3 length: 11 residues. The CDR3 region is CASKAGTEAFF. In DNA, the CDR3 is TGTGCCAGCAAGGCGGGGACTGAAGCTTTCTTT.

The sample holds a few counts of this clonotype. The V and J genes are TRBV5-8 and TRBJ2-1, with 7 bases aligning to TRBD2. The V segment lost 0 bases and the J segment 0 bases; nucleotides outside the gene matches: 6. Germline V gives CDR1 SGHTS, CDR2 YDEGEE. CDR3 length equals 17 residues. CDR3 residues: CASSLGWRGSSYNEQFF. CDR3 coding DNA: TGTGCCAGCAGCTTGGGATGGCGGGGGAGCTCCTACAATGAGCAGTTCTTC.

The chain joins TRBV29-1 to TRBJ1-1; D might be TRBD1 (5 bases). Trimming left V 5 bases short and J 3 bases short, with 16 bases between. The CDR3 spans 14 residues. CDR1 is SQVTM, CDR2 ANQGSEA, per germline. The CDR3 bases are TGCAGCGTTAAATCGGGGGTGTTCGACACTGAAGCTTTCTTT. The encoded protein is CSVKSGVFDTEAFF. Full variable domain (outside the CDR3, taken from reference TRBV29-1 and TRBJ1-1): SAVISQKPSRDICQRGTSLTIQCQVDSQVTMMFWYRQQPGQSLTLIATANQGSEATYESGFVIDKFPISRPNLTFSTLTVSNMSPEDSSIYLCSVKSGVFDTEAFFGQGTRLTVV.

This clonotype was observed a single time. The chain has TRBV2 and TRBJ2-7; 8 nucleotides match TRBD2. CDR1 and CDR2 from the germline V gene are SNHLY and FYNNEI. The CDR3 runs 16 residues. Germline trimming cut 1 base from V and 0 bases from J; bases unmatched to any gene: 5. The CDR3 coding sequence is TGTGCCAGCAGTGAAGAGGATAGCGGGGCCTCCTACGAGCAGTACGTC. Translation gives CASSEEDSGASYEQYV.

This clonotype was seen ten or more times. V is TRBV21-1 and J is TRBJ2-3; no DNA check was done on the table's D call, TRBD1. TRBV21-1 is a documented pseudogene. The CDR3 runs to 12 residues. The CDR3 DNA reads TGTGCCAGCAGCAGGGGGGGCGATACGCAGTATTTT. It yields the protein CASSRGGDTQYF.

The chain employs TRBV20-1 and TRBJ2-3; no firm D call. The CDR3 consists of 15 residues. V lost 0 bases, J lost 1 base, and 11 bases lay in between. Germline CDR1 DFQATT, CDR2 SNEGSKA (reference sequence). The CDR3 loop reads CSARDPGGRTDTQYF. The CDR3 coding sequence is TGCAGTGCTAGAGATCCGGGCGGCCGCACAGATACGCAGTATTTT.

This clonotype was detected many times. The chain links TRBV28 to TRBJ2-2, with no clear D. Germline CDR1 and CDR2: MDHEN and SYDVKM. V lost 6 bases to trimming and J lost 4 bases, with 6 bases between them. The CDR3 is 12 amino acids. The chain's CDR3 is CASSVSTGELFF. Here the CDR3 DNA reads TGTGCCAGCAGCGTTTCCACCGGGGAGCTGTTTTTT.

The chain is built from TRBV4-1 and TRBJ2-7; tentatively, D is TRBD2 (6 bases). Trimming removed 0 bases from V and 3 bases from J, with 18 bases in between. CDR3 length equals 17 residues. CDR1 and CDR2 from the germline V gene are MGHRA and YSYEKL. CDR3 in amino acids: CASSQDRGSKSGYEQYF. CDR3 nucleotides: TGCGCCAGCAGCCAAGATCGGGGGAGCAAGTCGGGCTACGAGCAGTACTTC.

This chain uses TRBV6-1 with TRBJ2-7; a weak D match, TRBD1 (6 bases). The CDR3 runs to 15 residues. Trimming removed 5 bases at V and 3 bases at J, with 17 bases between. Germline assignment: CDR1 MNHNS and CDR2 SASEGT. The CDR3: CASSPRGPTVYEQYF. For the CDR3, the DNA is TGTGCCAGCAGTCCCAGGGGACCCACGGTCTACGAGCAGTACTTC.

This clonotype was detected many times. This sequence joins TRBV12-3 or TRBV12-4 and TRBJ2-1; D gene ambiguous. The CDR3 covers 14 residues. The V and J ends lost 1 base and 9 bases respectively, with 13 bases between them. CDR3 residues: CASSLVMSRAEQFF. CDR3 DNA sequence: TGTGCCAGCAGTTTAGTCATGTCCCGGGCTGAGCAGTTCTTC.